The 32 T cell receptor beta chains listed next were all sequenced from one sample in a study of T cell clonality in common variable immunodeficiency. Points from the study as a whole: In common variable immunodeficiency, TCR beta chains reportedly carried fewer deletions and N-nucleotide insertions.

Repertoires were generated with immunoSEQ multiplex PCR, while TCRdb's copy carries only in-frame clones and drops some. The table lists some 21,000 clones, no singletons, with approximately 24% in the top ten. These TCRs' antigens remain unknown. Input material: peripheral blood mononuclear cells. These receptors were obtained from a human donor with common variable immunodeficiency.

This clone occurred many times. The CDR3 end lies 3 residues beyond the end of the read and is filled in from the germline J gene. The chain is built from TRBV7-3 and TRBJ1-2; D is ambiguous. CDR3 length: 14 residues. Germline V lookup: CDR1 SGHTA, CDR2 FQGTGA. Partial CDR3 DNA: TGTGCCAGCAGCGCCGGCCCCGGCGGCGAAGGC. It encodes CASSAGPGGEG. The CDR3 in full is CASSAGPGGEGYTF. The whole variable domain, remainder taken from reference TRBV7-3 and TRBJ1-2, is GAGVSQTPSNKVTEKGKYVELRCDPISGHTALYWYRQSLGQGPEFLIYFQGTGAADDSGLPNDRFFAVRPEGSVSTLKIQRTERGDSAVYLCASSAGPGGEGYTFGSGTRLTVV.

With respect to this clone: The CDR3 end is not reached by the read, which stops 3 residues before it; the germline J gene fills it in. V gene TRBV7-6 combines with J gene TRBJ2-1; possibly TRBD2 for D (5 bases). V was shortened by 7 bases and J by 8 bases, with 15 bases between the two germline ends. This CDR3 spans 13 amino acids. Germline loops: CDR1 SGHVS, CDR2 FNYEAQ. The sequenced part of the CDR3 DNA is TGTGCCAGCACGGCGGGTCTAGGCGATGAG. Translation: CASTAGLGDE. In full, the CDR3 is CASTAGLGDEQFF. Variable domain in full (rest from reference TRBV7-6 and TRBJ2-1): GAGVSQSPRYKVTKRGQDVALRCDPISGHVSLYWYRQALGQGPEFLTYFNYEAQQDKSGLPNDRFSAERPEGSISTLTIQRTEQRDSAMYRCASTAGLGDEQFFGPGTRLTVL.

This clone was observed a handful of times. The CDR3 goes on 3 residues after the read ends, and that part is filled in from the germline J gene. The gene calls are TRBV19 and TRBJ2-7; the match to TRBD1 covers 9 bases. The J segment lost 0 bases and the V segment lost 7 bases, leaving 7 bases of the junction unmatched. The CDR3 is 15 residues long. CDR1 is LNHDA and CDR2 is SQIVND in the germline V gene (reference sequence). CDR3: CASNKGQGSSYEQYF. CDR3 DNA (partial): TGTGCCAGTAACAAGGGACAGGGCAGCTCCTACGAG. Combining the CDR3 with reference TRBV19 and TRBJ2-7 gives the whole variable domain DGGITQSPKYLFRKEGQNVTLSCEQNLNHDAMYWYRQDPGQGLRLIYYSQIVNDFQKGDIAEGYSVSREKKESFPLTVTSAQKNPTAFYLCASNKGQGSSYEQYFGPGTRLTVT.

This clone was found a few times. The CDR3 end falls 3 residues outside the read, so it is completed with the germline J gene. The chain combines TRBV7-2 with TRBJ1-1, with TRBD1 identical over 9 bases. Germline CDR1 and CDR2: SGHTA and FQGNSA. This CDR3 is 14 amino acids long. Incomplete CDR3 DNA: TGTGCCAGCAGCCCCGGGACAGGGTCTTGGGAA. Residues: CASSPGTGSWE. From start to end, the CDR3 is CASSPGTGSWEAFF.

As concerns this clone: The read stops 3 residues short of the end of the CDR3; the missing end is completed from the germline J gene. The rearrangement uses TRBV20-1 and TRBJ2-7, with 9 bases lining up with TRBD1. The germline V gene encodes CDR1 DFQATT and CDR2 SNEGSKA (reference sequence). V shed 8 bases and J 6 bases; nucleotides not matched to a gene: 14. This CDR3 is built from 14 residues. The sequenced CDR3 bases are TGCAGTCTAACCGGGACAGGGAGAGTGGGCGAG. It encodes CSLTGTGRVGE. The CDR3 as a whole reads CSLTGTGRVGEQYF.

This clone has a handful of counts. The read is 3 residues too short to cover the CDR3 end, so that end is filled in from the germline J gene. The chain carries TRBV6-2 or TRBV6-3 and TRBJ2-3, with 13 nucleotides matching TRBD2. The V gene's germline CDR1 is MNHEY and CDR2 SVGEGT. With 5 bases clipped from V and 5 bases from J, the junction kept 7 bases outside the gene matches. CDR3 length equals 16 residues. The CDR3 sequence is CASSTTSGGAEDTQYF. CDR3 DNA, as far as it was read: TGTGCCAGCAGTACAACTAGCGGGGGGGCCGAAGATACG.

As to this clone: The read ends 3 residues before the CDR3 terminus; that terminus is restored from the germline J gene. The chain recombines TRBV18 with TRBJ2-3, with D unresolved. The CDR3 consists of 16 residues. Germline CDR1 is KGHSH and CDR2 is LQKENI. Between the trimmed V and J ends, which lost 3 bases and 0 bases, there was a span of 13 bases. The CDR3 loop reads CASSPIRAPSTDTQYF. The CDR3 bases that were read are TGTGCCAGCTCACCGATAAGAGCTCCTAGCACAGATACG.

With respect to this clone: The CDR3 end lies 3 residues beyond the end of the read and is filled in from the germline J gene. The chain joins TRBV5-1 to TRBJ2-7; possible D gene TRBD2, 5 bases. This CDR3 contains 16 residues. V was trimmed by 4 bases and J by 3 bases, leaving 20 bases between them. Germline V gives CDR1 SGHRS, CDR2 YFSETQ. Here the CDR3 reads CASSPRGATLDYEQYF. Partial CDR3 DNA: TGCGCCAGCAGCCCCCGGGGAGCTACTCTGGACTACGAG.

This clone has only a few counts. The CDR3 end lies 3 residues beyond the end of the read and is filled in from the germline J gene. V is TRBV7-9 and J is TRBJ1-1, with D maybe TRBD1 (5 bases). CDR1 is SEHNR, CDR2 FQNEAQ, per germline (reference sequence). The CDR3 is made up of 12 amino acids. The CDR3 bases that were read are TGTGCCAGCAGCTTAGGGAACAGGGAA. Amino acid sequence: CASSLGNRE. The whole CDR3 region reads CASSLGNREAFF.

For this clone: The read finishes 3 residues shy of the CDR3 end, and the germline J gene is used to complete it. The gene calls are TRBV6-2 or TRBV6-3 and TRBJ2-2; weak D call: TRBD1 (6 bases). Trimming pared 3 bases from V and 5 bases from J, leaving 13 bases between. The CDR3 has 15 residues. Looked up from germline, CDR1 is MNHEY and CDR2 is SVGEGT. The CDR3: CASSYIQGVTGELFF. CDR3 DNA, as far as it was read: TGTGCCAGCAGTTATATACAGGGCGTGACCGGGGAG.

This clone was seen a few times. Read sequence stops 3 residues before the CDR3 end, and the germline J gene provides the missing end. The V gene is TRBV5-1, the J gene TRBJ2-5; 12 bases agree with TRBD2. V was pared by 1 base and J by 5 bases, with 3 bases of the junction left unmatched. The CDR3 covers 15 residues. Germline V gene lookup returns CDR1 SGHRS and CDR2 YFSETQ. The covered CDR3 bases are TGCGCCAGCAGCTTGCTAGCGGGGGGGCCGGAGACC. It translates to CASSLLAGGPET. The complete CDR3 protein is CASSLLAGGPETQYF. Variable domain in full (rest from reference TRBV5-1 and TRBJ2-5): KAGVTQTPRYLIKTRGQQVTLSCSPISGHRSVSWYQQTPGQGLQFLFEYFSETQRNKGNFPGRFSGRQFSNSRSEMNVSTLELGDSALYLCASSLLAGGPETQYFGPGTRLLVL.

This clone counts as medium-sized. The CDR3 is cut off 3 residues early in the read; its end comes from the germline J gene. This chain uses TRBV19 with TRBJ1-5; unclear D gene. The CDR3 is 16 residues long. In germline, CDR1 is LNHDA, CDR2 SQIVND (reference sequence). The ends were cut back, 4 bases at V and 0 bases at J, with 13 bases in the middle. The sequenced part of the CDR3 DNA is TGTGCCAGTAGTAAGTTAAGTGGCATTAGCAATCAGCCC. It specifies CASSKLSGISNQP. From start to end, the CDR3 is CASSKLSGISNQPQHF.

On this clone itself: The read finishes 3 residues shy of the CDR3 end, and the germline J gene is used to complete it. The chain joins TRBV7-3 to TRBJ2-1; 7 bases agree with TRBD2. The CDR3 sequence is 12 residues long. The trim removed 4 bases at V and 6 bases at J, leaving 0 bases unmatched. The V gene's germline CDR1 is SGHTA and CDR2 FQGTGA. Incomplete CDR3 DNA: TGTGCCAGCAGCTCGGGGGGCAATGAG. It translates to CASSSGGNE. In full, the CDR3 is CASSSGGNEQFF.

As concerns this clone: The read ends 3 residues early relative to the CDR3; the germline J gene fills the gap. This chain links TRBV20-1 with TRBJ2-5; a possible D gene is TRBD1 (6 bases). Trimming took off 1 base at V and 5 bases at J, with 17 bases between the two ends. There are 15 residues in the CDR3. Germline lookup yields CDR1 DFQATT and CDR2 SNEGSKA (reference sequence). Here the CDR3 reads CSARGLEQRGETQYF. The CDR3 DNA, read in part, is TGCAGTGCTAGAGGGTTAGAACAGAGGGGGGAGACC.

Only a few counts were recorded for this clone. The read ends 3 residues early relative to the CDR3; the germline J gene fills the gap. The V and J genes are TRBV5-8 and TRBJ1-1; D gene unclear. Per the germline V gene, CDR1 is SGHTS and CDR2 is YDEGEE. The V and J ends lost 0 bases and 4 bases respectively, with 10 bases between them. The CDR3 loop spans 14 amino acids. The CDR3 DNA, read in part, is TGTGCCAGCAGCTTGGATGGCAGCGGCACTGAA. Translated, it gives CASSLDGSGTE. The CDR3, in full, reads CASSLDGSGTEAFF.

CDR3 residues: CASTPGQQQETQYF. The part of the CDR3 DNA that was read is TGTGCCAGTACCCCGGGACAGCAACAAGAGACC. The chain employs TRBV19 and TRBJ2-5, with TRBD1 matching over 7 bases. The read is 3 residues too short to cover the CDR3 end, so that end is filled in from the germline J gene. The V segment lost 7 bases and the J segment 2 bases; nucleotides outside the gene matches: 7. Looked up from germline, CDR1 is LNHDA and CDR2 is SQIVND (reference sequence). This CDR3 is built from 14 residues.

Remarks on this clone: The read is 3 residues too short to cover the CDR3 end, so that end is filled in from the germline J gene. This chain uses TRBV6-2 or TRBV6-3 with TRBJ2-7, with a tentative D call TRBD2 (5 bases). This CDR3 has 13 amino acids. Per the germline V gene, CDR1 is MNHEY and CDR2 is SVGEGT. V lost 9 bases and J 3 bases, leaving 15 bases between the germline ends. The covered CDR3 bases are TGTGCCAGTGCTTCCGGGGAACTCTACGAG. Translated, it gives CASASGELYE. The whole CDR3 protein is CASASGELYEQYF.

About this clone itself: Its ends do not fully match the called genes, so a read error is possible. The sequence runs out 3 residues before the end of the CDR3; the remainder is reconstructed from the germline J gene. The rearrangement uses TRBV5-6 and TRBJ2-1, with 8 bases aligning to TRBD2. CDR3 size: 14 residues. The V gene's germline CDR1 is SGHDT and CDR2 YYEEEE. Partial CDR3 DNA: TGTGCCAGCAGTTTGGCGGGGGGCCATGATGAG. Protein product: CASSLAGGHDE. The whole CDR3 region reads CASSLAGGHDEQFF.

This clone turned up a few times. Germline and junction disagree at one end, which may indicate a read error. The read terminates 3 residues ahead of where the CDR3 ends, so the germline J gene completes it. The chain employs TRBV7-9 and TRBJ2-5, with D hard to call. Germline CDR1 reads SEHNR; CDR2 reads FQNEAQ (reference sequence). This CDR3 has 13 amino acids. The CDR3 loop is CSSSPRLRETQYF. The CDR3 bases that were read are TGTTCCAGCAGCCCACGCCTCCGGGAGACC.

This clone has a handful of counts. The read stops 3 residues short of the end of the CDR3; the missing end is completed from the germline J gene. The rearrangement joins TRBV7-8 to TRBJ2-1; D is unclear. This CDR3 spans 14 amino acids. Germline values: CDR1 SGHVS, CDR2 FQNEAQ. Trimming removed 3 bases at V and 9 bases at J, with 15 bases between. The DNA read from the CDR3 is TGTGCCAGCAGCTTTGCCCTCTCCTATAGTGAG. Translation gives CASSFALSYSE. The whole CDR3 region reads CASSFALSYSEQFF.

This clone has just a few counts. The read halts 3 residues ahead of the CDR3 end, with the missing end drawn from the germline J gene. The chain combines TRBV6-2 or TRBV6-3 with TRBJ1-2, with TRBD1 matching over 10 bases. V dropped 8 bases and J dropped 3; count of bases not matched to a gene: 9. This CDR3 has 15 residues. CDR1 is MNHEY, CDR2 SVGEGT, per germline. The DNA read from the CDR3 is TGTGCCAGCCGCTTACTGGACAGGGGGGACTATGGC. Residues: CASRLLDRGDYG. The full-length CDR3 reads as CASRLLDRGDYGYTF.

This clone was recorded a few times. CDR3 protein: CASSRSTGVGYGYTF. The sequenced CDR3 bases are TGTGCCAGTAGTAGATCGACAGGGGTTGGCTATGGC. The chain has TRBV19 and TRBJ1-2; TRBD1 matches 8 bases. The read finishes 3 residues shy of the CDR3 end, and the germline J gene is used to complete it. This CDR3 region has 15 residues. From germline, CDR1 is LNHDA and CDR2 SQIVND (reference sequence). Unmatched junction bases numbered 8, after V lost 4 bases and J lost 4 bases.

This clone has ten or more counts. The CDR3 end falls 3 residues outside the read, so it is completed with the germline J gene. The rearrangement links TRBV9 to TRBJ2-7; D is unclear. The germline CDR1 and CDR2 sequences are SGDLS and YYNGEE. V dropped 1 base and J dropped 6 bases, with 11 bases sitting between them. The CDR3 loop spans 13 amino acids. The CDR3 reads CASSVTPEGEQYF. The covered CDR3 bases are TGTGCCAGCAGCGTAACCCCCGAAGGCGAG.

Note on this clone: Read sequence stops 3 residues before the CDR3 end, and the germline J gene provides the missing end. The gene calls are TRBV19 and TRBJ1-5, with 9 nucleotides matching TRBD1. CDR1 is LNHDA and CDR2 is SQIVND in the germline V gene (reference sequence). The CDR3 has 18 residues. The V and J ends lost 1 base and 5 bases, in that order; junction bases with no gene match: 12. The CDR3 is CASSIGFWDRVEDQPQHF. CDR3 DNA (partial): TGTGCCAGTAGTATAGGTTTTTGGGACAGGGTAGAAGATCAGCCC.

This clone has a count of ten or more. The CDR3 is cut off 3 residues early in the read; its end comes from the germline J gene. This chain links TRBV4-2 with TRBJ2-5, with a tentative D call TRBD2 (6 bases). Trimming left V 4 bases short and J 5 bases short, with 23 bases between. The CDR3 has 17 amino acids. The germline gives CDR1 LGHNA, CDR2 YNFKEQ. The sequenced part of the CDR3 DNA is TGTGCCAGCAGCCCCCTTTATAGCGGTGCTGATGTGGAGACC. This encodes CASSPLYSGADVET. The entire CDR3 sequence reads CASSPLYSGADVETQYF.

This clone has at least ten counts. The DNA ends 3 residues before the CDR3 does, and the rest of the CDR3 is filled in from the germline J gene. The chain has TRBV6-2 or TRBV6-3 and TRBJ2-5, with D unclear. The germline V and J ends were trimmed by 5 bases and 2 bases, with 12 bases remaining between them. Germline CDR1 is MNHEY and CDR2 is SVGEGT. The CDR3 has 14 residues. The CDR3: CASSKTTHQETQYF. The sequenced CDR3 bases are TGTGCCAGCAGTAAGACGACTCATCAAGAGACC.

This clone was seen a few times. Coverage ceases 3 residues before the CDR3 finishes, and the germline J gene fills in the end. The chain combines TRBV7-3 with TRBJ2-5; 7 positions match TRBD2. The CDR3 spans 15 residues. J was trimmed by 2 bases and V by 6 bases; bases with no gene match: 9. Germline CDR1 reads SGHTA; CDR2 reads FQGTGA. The covered CDR3 bases are TGTGCCAGCAGAATCCAGGGACTATCACAAGAGACC. Its translation: CASRIQGLSQET. The CDR3 as a whole reads CASRIQGLSQETQYF.

This clone has more than one count but fewer than ten. The sequence runs out 3 residues before the end of the CDR3; the remainder is reconstructed from the germline J gene. The genes are TRBV6-1 and TRBJ2-7; the D is unclear. V was pared by 3 bases and J by 0 bases, with 12 bases between. This CDR3 is built from 15 residues. Germline V gives CDR1 MNHNS, CDR2 SASEGT. This chain's CDR3 is CASSEYSQHSYEQYF. The sequenced part of the CDR3 DNA is TGTGCCAGCAGTGAGTACAGCCAACACTCCTACGAG.

This clone occurred a few times. The read stops 3 residues short of the end of the CDR3; the missing end is completed from the germline J gene. This rearrangement joins TRBV18 to TRBJ1-2; D remains unclear. This CDR3 contains 13 residues. CDR1 is KGHSH and CDR2 is LQKENI in the germline V gene. The sequenced part of the CDR3 DNA is TGTGCCAGCTCCGGTGGGCAGGCGGGAGGC. Amino acids: CASSGGQAGG. The complete CDR3 reads CASSGGQAGGYTF. The variable domain in full, with the rest retrieved from reference TRBV18 and TRBJ1-2, is NAGVMQNPRHLVRRRGQEARLRCSPMKGHSHVYWYRQLPEEGLKFMVYLQKENIIDESGMPKERFSAEFPKEGPSILRIQQVVRGDSAAYFCASSGGQAGGYTFGSGTRLTVV.

Details on this clone: The sequence runs out 3 residues before the end of the CDR3; the remainder is reconstructed from the germline J gene. The chain uses TRBV11-2 and TRBJ2-7, with 7 positions matching TRBD1. This CDR3 is 15 amino acids long. Germline V gives CDR1 SGHAT, CDR2 FQNNGV. J was trimmed by 4 bases and V by 7 bases; bases with no gene match: 13. CDR3 DNA (partial): TGTGCCAGCACTTCAACCACAGGGGTGAGGTACGAG. This sequence encodes CASTSTTGVRYE. The whole CDR3 region reads CASTSTTGVRYEQYF.

This clone was found a few times. From the germline J gene comes the end of the CDR3, since the read stops 3 residues before it. The chain has TRBV18 and TRBJ2-7; 8 bases fit TRBD1. There are 14 residues in the CDR3. Unmatched junction bases numbered 6, after V lost 5 bases and J lost 3 bases. CDR1 and CDR2 (germline): KGHSH, LQKENI. The chain's CDR3 is CASSIPGQDYEQYF. The CDR3 DNA, read in part, is TGTGCCAGCTCAATACCGGGACAGGACTACGAG.

A word on this clone: The read falls 3 residues short of the CDR3 end, and the missing part is taken from the germline J gene. The V call is TRBV30, the J call TRBJ2-7; D ambiguous. V dropped 5 bases and J dropped 4 bases, with 9 bases sitting between them. Per germline, CDR1 GTSNPN and CDR2 SVGIG (reference sequence). The CDR3 contains 11 residues. The CDR3 sequence is CAWDLDYEQYF. CDR3 DNA (partial): TGTGCCTGGGACCTAGATTACGAG.